Listed below are T cell receptor beta chains from one sample, sequenced in a study of spatial heterogeneity in lung cancer. MiXCR was run by TCRdb on the 5' RACE reads, yielding one entry per CDR3 protein. Among about 1,700 distinct CDR3 sequences listed, 15% to 20% were seen once. Source: PBMCs, taken at follow-up. These receptors were obtained from a male donor with early-stage non-small cell lung cancer. Each CDR3 is given with its conserved first and last residue. A D gene is named only where the DNA matches it firmly.

v_gene: TRBV27
d_gene: -
CDR3aa: CASSSWGRGRGEQYF

v_gene: TRBV6-5
d_gene: -
CDR3aa: CASDKGARGPNTEAFF

v_gene: TRBV10-1
d_gene: TRBD1
CDR3aa: CASSQDRDPPNSPLHF

v_gene: TRBV7-2
d_gene: -
CDR3aa: CASSLDPRGPEQYF

v_gene: TRBV20-1
d_gene: -
CDR3aa: CSARDLRNTEAFF

v_gene: TRBV6-6
d_gene: TRBD2
CDR3aa: CASSYFPFLAGASYNEQFF

v_gene: TRBV5-1
d_gene: -
CDR3aa: CASSWGPDEQFF

v_gene: TRBV4-3
d_gene: TRBD2
CDR3aa: CASSQDSASGRDEQFF

v_gene: TRBV7-9
d_gene: -
CDR3aa: CASSSEAAETVNEQFF

v_gene: TRBV12-3/TRBV12-4
d_gene: -
CDR3aa: CASSHADGSTDTQYF

v_gene: TRBV4-1
d_gene: TRBD1
CDR3aa: CASSQDGQAYNEQFF

v_gene: TRBV19
d_gene: TRBD1
CDR3aa: CASSPAQGVDQPQHF

v_gene: TRBV5-5
d_gene: -
CDR3aa: CASSWGEGRPSYEQYF

v_gene: TRBV10-3
d_gene: -
CDR3aa: CAISEQGNPYGYTF

v_gene: TRBV12-3/TRBV12-4
d_gene: TRBD2
CDR3aa: CASSLPGGQTQYF

v_gene: TRBV4-1
d_gene: -
CDR3aa: CASSQDGQGNEKLFF

v_gene: TRBV9
d_gene: -
CDR3aa: CASSPRDRNTGELFF

v_gene: TRBV6-2/TRBV6-3
d_gene: TRBD1
CDR3aa: CASSRTGTGASGNIQYF

v_gene: TRBV23-1
d_gene: -
CDR3aa: CANARDKRKYEQYF

v_gene: TRBV7-6
d_gene: TRBD1
CDR3aa: CASGPGQGYEQYF

v_gene: TRBV27
d_gene: TRBD1
CDR3aa: CASSSGTGSKGYTF

v_gene: TRBV20-1
d_gene: TRBD1
CDR3aa: CSAPSRDRSETQYF

v_gene: TRBV9
d_gene: TRBD2
CDR3aa: CASSSGGLAGGTSETQYF

v_gene: TRBV6-2/TRBV6-3
d_gene: TRBD2
CDR3aa: CASSYSGTSQTQYF

v_gene: TRBV3-1
d_gene: -
CDR3aa: CASSQDFGAPKLFF

v_gene: TRBV4-3
d_gene: TRBD1
CDR3aa: CASSQDAPYRGEQFF

v_gene: TRBV3-1
d_gene: -
CDR3aa: CASSPSRITEAFF

v_gene: TRBV6-2/TRBV6-3
d_gene: TRBD1
CDR3aa: CASSSGQAGTEAFF

v_gene: TRBV7-6
d_gene: -
CDR3aa: CASSSGGEYEQYF

v_gene: TRBV29-1
d_gene: TRBD2
CDR3aa: CSVNGLAGIHYEQYF

v_gene: TRBV9
d_gene: -
CDR3aa: CASSVDGTYGDTQYF

v_gene: TRBV29-1
d_gene: -
CDR3aa: CSVRTRLVYEQYF

v_gene: TRBV28
d_gene: TRBD2
CDR3aa: CASTRASGDWDEQFF

v_gene: TRBV27
d_gene: TRBD2
CDR3aa: CASSSGTSGALLTDTQYF

v_gene: TRBV3-1
d_gene: TRBD2
CDR3aa: CASKKGLIWTDTQYF

v_gene: TRBV11-3
d_gene: TRBD2
CDR3aa: CASSPGLTTDTQYF

v_gene: TRBV29-1
d_gene: -
CDR3aa: CSVVRGDEQYF

v_gene: TRBV7-2
d_gene: -
CDR3aa: CASSTDSAYEQYF

v_gene: TRBV7-2
d_gene: TRBD1
CDR3aa: CASSLSSTGTNYGYTF

v_gene: TRBV6-2/TRBV6-3
d_gene: TRBD1
CDR3aa: CASSYRDRRFNEQFF

v_gene: TRBV27
d_gene: TRBD1
CDR3aa: CASSLGTGSTDTQYF

v_gene: TRBV12-3/TRBV12-4
d_gene: TRBD2
CDR3aa: CASTLGTSGVDGDTQYF

v_gene: TRBV5-7
d_gene: TRBD2
CDR3aa: CASSPKSLAGAADTQYF

v_gene: TRBV20-1
d_gene: -
CDR3aa: CSARKGPPSGANVLTF

v_gene: TRBV20-1
d_gene: -
CDR3aa: CSARLGPARETQYF

v_gene: TRBV7-2
d_gene: -
CDR3aa: CASSLIYAPDEQFF

v_gene: TRBV30
d_gene: -
CDR3aa: CAWTLGRTNEKLFF

v_gene: TRBV24-1
d_gene: -
CDR3aa: CATSDSSRSDEQYF

v_gene: TRBV19
d_gene: -
CDR3aa: CATLGGGRGYTF

v_gene: TRBV4-3
d_gene: -
CDR3aa: CASSQDLGDSGYYNEQFF

v_gene: TRBV10-3
d_gene: TRBD2
CDR3aa: CATRGDSGGAEQFF

v_gene: TRBV30
d_gene: -
CDR3aa: CAWSVRTGELFF

v_gene: TRBV12-3/TRBV12-4
d_gene: -
CDR3aa: CASFLGRQYNEQFF

v_gene: TRBV19
d_gene: -
CDR3aa: CASQVGQINQPQHF

v_gene: TRBV29-1
d_gene: -
CDR3aa: CSVGDSTYEQYF

v_gene: TRBV11-2
d_gene: -
CDR3aa: CASSPVGRGGTYEQYF

v_gene: TRBV19
d_gene: -
CDR3aa: CASRLSGETQYF

v_gene: TRBV12-3/TRBV12-4
d_gene: -
CDR3aa: CASSPYGGLYGYTF